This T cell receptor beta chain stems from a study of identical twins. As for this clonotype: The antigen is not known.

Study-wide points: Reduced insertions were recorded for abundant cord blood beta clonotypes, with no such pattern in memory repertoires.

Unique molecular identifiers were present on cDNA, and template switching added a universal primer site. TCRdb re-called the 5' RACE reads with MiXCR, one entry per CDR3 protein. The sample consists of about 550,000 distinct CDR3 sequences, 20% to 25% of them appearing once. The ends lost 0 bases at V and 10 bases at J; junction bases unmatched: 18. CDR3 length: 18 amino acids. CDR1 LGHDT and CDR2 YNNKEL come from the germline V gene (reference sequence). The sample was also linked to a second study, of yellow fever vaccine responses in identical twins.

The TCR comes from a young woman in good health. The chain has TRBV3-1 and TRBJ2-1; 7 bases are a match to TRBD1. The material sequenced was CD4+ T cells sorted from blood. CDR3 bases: TGTGCCAGCAGCCAAGAACCGACCCCCGGGACAGTTTCAAGCGAGCAGTTCTTC. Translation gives CASSQEPTPGTVSSEQFF.